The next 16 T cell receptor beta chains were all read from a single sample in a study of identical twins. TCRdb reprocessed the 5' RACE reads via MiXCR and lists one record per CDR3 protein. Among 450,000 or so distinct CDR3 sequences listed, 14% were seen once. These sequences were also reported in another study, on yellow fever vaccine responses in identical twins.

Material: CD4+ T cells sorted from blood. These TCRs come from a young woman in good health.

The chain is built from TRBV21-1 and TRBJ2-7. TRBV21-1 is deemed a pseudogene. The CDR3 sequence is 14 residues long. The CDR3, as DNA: TGTGCCAGCAGCAAAGTCGACTGTACCTACGAGCAGTACTTC. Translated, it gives CASSKVDCTYEQYF.

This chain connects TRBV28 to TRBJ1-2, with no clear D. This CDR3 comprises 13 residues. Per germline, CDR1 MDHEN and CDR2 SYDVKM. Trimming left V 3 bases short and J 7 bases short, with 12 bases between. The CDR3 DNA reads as TGTGCCAGCAGTTTTGCAGGTCACTCTGGCTACACCTTC. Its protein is CASSFAGHSGYTF.

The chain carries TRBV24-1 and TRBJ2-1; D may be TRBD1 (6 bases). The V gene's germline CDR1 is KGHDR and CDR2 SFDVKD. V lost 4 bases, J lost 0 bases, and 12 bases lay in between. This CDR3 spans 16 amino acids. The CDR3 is CATSENRAGSYNEQFF. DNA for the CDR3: TGTGCCACCAGTGAGAACAGGGCTGGCTCCTACAATGAGCAGTTCTTC.

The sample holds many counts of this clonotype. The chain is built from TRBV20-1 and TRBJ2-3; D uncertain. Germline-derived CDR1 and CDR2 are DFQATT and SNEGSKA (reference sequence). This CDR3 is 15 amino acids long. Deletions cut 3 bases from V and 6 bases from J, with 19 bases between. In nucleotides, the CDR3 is TGCAGTGCTAGGGTACCCACCGCAGTTAGCGATACGCAGTATTTT. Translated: CSARVPTAVSDTQYF.

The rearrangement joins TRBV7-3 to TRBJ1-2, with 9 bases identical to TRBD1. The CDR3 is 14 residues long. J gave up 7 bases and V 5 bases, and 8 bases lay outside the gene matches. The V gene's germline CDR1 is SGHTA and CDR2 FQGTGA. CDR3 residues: CASSPTGGVAGYTF. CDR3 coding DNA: TGTGCCAGCAGCCCCACAGGGGGCGTTGCTGGCTACACCTTC.

This CDR3 reads CSARAGQDSYNEQFF. The CDR3 coding sequence is TGCAGTGCTAGAGCAGGACAGGACTCCTACAATGAGCAGTTCTTC. The chain uses TRBV20-1 and TRBJ2-1; TRBD1 aligns across 7 bases. The V gene end was trimmed by 1 base and the J gene end by 0 bases; junction bases not matched to a gene: 3. This CDR3 has 15 amino acids. Germline CDR1 and CDR2: DFQATT and SNEGSKA (reference sequence).

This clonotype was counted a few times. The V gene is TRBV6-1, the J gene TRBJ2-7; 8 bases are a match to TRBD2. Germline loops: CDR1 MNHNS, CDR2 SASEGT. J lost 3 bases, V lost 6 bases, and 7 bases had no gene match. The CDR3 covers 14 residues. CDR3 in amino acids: CASSQWAGGYEQYF. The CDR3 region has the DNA TGTGCCAGCAGCCAGTGGGCGGGGGGCTACGAGCAGTACTTC.

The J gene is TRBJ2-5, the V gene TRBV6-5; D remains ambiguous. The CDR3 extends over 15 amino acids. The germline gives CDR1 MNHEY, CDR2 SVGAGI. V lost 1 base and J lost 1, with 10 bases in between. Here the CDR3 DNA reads TGTGCCAGCAGTTACTTGGGCAGCCCCCAAGAGACCCAGTACTTC. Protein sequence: CASSYLGSPQETQYF.

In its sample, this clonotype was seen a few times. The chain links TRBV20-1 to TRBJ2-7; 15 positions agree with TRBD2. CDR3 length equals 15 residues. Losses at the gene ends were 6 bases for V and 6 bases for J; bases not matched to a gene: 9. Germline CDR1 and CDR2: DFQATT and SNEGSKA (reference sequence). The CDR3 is CSANNGLAGGLEQYF. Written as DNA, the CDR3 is TGCAGTGCGAACAACGGACTAGCGGGGGGGCTCGAGCAGTACTTC.

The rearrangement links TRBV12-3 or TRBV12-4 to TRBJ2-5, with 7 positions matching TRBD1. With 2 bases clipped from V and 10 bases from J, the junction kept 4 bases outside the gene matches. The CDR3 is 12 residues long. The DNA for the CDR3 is TGTGCCAGCAGTTTAAACAGGGGTATCCAGTACTTC. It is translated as CASSLNRGIQYF.

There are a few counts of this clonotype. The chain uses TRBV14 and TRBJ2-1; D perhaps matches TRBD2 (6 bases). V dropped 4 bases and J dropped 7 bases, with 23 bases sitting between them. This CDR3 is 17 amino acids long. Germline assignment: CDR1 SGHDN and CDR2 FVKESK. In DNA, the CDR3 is TGTGCCAGCAGCCCATTCGAGGGACTCCCCATGACTAATGAGCAGTTCTTC. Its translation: CASSPFEGLPMTNEQFF.

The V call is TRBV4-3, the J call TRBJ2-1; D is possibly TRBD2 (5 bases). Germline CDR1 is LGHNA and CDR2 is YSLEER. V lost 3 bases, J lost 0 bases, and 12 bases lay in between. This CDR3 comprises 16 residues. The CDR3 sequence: CASSHTLGTSYNEQFF. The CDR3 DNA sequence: TGCGCCAGCAGCCATACACTAGGAACCTCCTACAATGAGCAGTTCTTC.

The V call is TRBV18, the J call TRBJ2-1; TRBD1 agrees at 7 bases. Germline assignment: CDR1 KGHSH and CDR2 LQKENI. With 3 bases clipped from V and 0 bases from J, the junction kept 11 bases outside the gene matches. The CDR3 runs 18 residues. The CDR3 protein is CASSPIETGPPSYNEQFF. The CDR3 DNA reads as TGTGCCAGCTCACCGATAGAGACAGGGCCCCCCTCCTACAATGAGCAGTTCTTC.

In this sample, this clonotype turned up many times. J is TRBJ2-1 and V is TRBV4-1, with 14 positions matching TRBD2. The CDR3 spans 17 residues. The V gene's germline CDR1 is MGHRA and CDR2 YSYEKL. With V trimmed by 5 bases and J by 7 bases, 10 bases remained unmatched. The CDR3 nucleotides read TGCGCCAGCAGCGAAGGGCTGACTAGCGGGAGGGGTAATGAGCAGTTCTTC. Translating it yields CASSEGLTSGRGNEQFF.

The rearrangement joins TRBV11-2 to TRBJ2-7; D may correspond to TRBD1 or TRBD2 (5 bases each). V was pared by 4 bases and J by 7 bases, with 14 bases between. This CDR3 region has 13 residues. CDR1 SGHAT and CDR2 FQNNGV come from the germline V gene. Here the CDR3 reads CASSSGRSGEQYF. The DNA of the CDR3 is TGTGCCAGCAGCTCGGGACGCTCAGGGGAGCAGTACTTC.

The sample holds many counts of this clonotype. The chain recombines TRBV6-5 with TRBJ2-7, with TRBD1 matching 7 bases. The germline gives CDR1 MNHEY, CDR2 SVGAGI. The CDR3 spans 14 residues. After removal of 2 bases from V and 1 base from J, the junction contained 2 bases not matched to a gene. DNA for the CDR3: TGTGCCAGCAGTTACAGCAGGGGGTCCTACGAGCAGTACTTC. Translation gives CASSYSRGSYEQYF.